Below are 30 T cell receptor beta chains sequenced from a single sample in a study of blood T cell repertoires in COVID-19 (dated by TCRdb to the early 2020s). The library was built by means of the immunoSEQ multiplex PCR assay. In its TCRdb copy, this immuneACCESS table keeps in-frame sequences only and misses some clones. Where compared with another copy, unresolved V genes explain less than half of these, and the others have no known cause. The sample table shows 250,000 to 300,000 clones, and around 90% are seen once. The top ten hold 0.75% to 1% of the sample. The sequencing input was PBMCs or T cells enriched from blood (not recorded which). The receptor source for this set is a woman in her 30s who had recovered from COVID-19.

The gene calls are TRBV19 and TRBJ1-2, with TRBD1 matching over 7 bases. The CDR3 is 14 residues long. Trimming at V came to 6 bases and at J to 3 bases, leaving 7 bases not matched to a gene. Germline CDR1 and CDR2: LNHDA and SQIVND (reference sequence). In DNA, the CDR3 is TGTGCCAGTAGAACTGACAGGGCCCACTATGGCTACACCTTC. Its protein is CASRTDRAHYGYTF.

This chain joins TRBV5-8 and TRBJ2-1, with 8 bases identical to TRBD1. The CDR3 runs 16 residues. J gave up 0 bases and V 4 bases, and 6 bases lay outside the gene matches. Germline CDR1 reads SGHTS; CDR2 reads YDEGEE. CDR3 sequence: CASSLDRVRSYNEQFF. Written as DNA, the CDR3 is TGTGCCAGCAGCCTGGACAGGGTCCGCTCCTACAATGAGCAGTTCTTC. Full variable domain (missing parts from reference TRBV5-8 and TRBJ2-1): EAGVTQSPTHLIKTRGQQATLRCSPISGHTSVYWYQQALGLGLQFLLWYDEGEERNRGNFPPRFSGRQFPNYSSELNVNALELEDSALYLCASSLDRVRSYNEQFFGPGTRLTVL.

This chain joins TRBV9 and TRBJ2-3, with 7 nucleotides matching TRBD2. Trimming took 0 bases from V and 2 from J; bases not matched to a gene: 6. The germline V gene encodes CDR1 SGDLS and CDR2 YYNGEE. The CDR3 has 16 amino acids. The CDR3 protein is CASSVGPAGTTDTQYF. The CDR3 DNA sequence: TGTGCCAGCAGCGTAGGTCCAGCGGGGACCACAGATACGCAGTATTTT.

CDR3 sequence reads: CASSWGDRGYDSPLHF. The CDR3 nucleotides read TGCGCCAGCAGCTGGGGGGACAGGGGTTATGATTCACCCCTCCACTTT. V usage is TRBV5-1 and J usage is TRBJ1-6; 10 bases agree with TRBD1. With 3 bases clipped from V and 8 bases from J, the junction kept 8 bases outside the gene matches. The length of the CDR3 is 16 residues. CDR1 is SGHRS and CDR2 is YFSETQ in the germline V gene.

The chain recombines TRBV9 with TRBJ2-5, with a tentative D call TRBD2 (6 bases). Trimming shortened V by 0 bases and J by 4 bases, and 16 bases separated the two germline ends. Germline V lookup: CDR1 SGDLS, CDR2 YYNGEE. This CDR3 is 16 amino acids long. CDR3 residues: CASSVGEGRGGETQYF. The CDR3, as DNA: TGTGCCAGCAGCGTAGGCGAGGGAAGGGGAGGAGAGACCCAGTACTTC. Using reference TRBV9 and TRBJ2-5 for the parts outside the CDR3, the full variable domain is DSGVTQTPKHLITATGQRVTLRCSPRSGDLSVYWYQQSLDQGLQFLIQYYNGEERAKGNILERFSAQQFPDLHSELNLSSLELGDSALYFCASSVGEGRGGETQYFGPGTRLLVL.

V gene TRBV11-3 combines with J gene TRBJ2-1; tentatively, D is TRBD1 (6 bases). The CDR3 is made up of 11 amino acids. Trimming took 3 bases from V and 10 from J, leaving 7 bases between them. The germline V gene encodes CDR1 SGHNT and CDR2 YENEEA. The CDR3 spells CASSLGTEQFF. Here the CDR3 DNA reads TGTGCCAGCAGCTTGGGGACAGAGCAGTTCTTC.

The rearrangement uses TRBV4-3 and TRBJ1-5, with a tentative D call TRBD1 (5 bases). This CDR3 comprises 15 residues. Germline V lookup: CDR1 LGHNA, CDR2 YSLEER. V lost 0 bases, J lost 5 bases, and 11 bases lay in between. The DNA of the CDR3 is TGCGCCAGCAGCCAAGAAGATGAAGGGGATCAGCCCCAGCATTTT. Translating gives CASSQEDEGDQPQHF.

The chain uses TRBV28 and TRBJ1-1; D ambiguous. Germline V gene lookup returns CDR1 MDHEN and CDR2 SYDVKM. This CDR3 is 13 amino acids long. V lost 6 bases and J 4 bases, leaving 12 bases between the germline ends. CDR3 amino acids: CASRTTGGTEAFF. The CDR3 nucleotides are TGTGCCAGCAGGACGACGGGAGGCACTGAAGCTTTCTTT.

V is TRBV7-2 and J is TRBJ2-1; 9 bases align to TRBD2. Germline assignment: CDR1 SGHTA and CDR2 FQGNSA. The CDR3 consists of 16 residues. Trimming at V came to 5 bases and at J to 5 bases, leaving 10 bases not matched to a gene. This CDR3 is CASSTKGSGGHNEQFF. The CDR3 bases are TGTGCCAGCAGCACAAAAGGAAGCGGGGGGCACAATGAGCAGTTCTTC.

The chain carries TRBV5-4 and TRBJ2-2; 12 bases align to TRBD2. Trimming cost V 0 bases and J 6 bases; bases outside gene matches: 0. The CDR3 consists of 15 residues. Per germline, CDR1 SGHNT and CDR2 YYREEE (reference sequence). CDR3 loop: CASSLGTSGAGELFF. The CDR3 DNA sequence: TGTGCCAGCAGCTTGGGGACTAGCGGGGCCGGGGAGCTGTTTTTT.

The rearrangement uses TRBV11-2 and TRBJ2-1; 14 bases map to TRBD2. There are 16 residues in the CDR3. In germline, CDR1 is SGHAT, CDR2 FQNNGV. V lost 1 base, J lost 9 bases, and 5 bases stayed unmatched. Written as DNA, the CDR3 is TGTGCCAGCAGCTTAGGGACTAGCGGGGGGTACGTTGAGCAGTTCTTC. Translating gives CASSLGTSGGYVEQFF.

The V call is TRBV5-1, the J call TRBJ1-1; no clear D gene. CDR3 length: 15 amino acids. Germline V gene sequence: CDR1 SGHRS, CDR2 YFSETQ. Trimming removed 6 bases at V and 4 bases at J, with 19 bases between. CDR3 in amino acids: CASTFKDLSGTEAFF. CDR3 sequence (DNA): TGCGCCAGCACCTTCAAGGACTTGTCGGGCACTGAAGCTTTCTTT.

CDR3 DNA sequence: TGCGCCAGCAGCTTGGCCGCAGGACTAGCGGGATCCGAGCAGTACTTC. Translating gives CASSLAAGLAGSEQYF. The V gene is TRBV5-1, the J gene TRBJ2-7, with TRBD2 matching over 12 bases. From germline, CDR1 is SGHRS and CDR2 YFSETQ. The CDR3 totals 16 residues. The trim removed 0 bases at V and 6 bases at J, leaving 7 bases unmatched.

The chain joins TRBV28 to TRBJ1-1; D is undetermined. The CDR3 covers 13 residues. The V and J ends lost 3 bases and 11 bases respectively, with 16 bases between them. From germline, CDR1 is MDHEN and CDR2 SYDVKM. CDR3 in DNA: TGTGCCAGCAGTTTTTTGTTGATCTTTAGTGCTTTCTTT. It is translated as CASSFLLIFSAFF.

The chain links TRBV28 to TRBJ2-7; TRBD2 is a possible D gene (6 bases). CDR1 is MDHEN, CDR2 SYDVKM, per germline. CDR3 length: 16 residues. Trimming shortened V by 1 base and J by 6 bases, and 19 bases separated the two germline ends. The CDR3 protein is CASSLFVEGLLSEQYF. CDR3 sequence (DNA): TGTGCCAGCAGTTTATTTGTGGAGGGCCTCTTGTCCGAGCAGTACTTC.

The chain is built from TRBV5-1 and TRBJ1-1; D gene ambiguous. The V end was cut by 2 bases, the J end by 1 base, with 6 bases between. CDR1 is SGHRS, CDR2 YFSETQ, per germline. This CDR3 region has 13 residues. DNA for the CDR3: TGCGCCAGCAGCTTTATCCCGAACACTGAAGCTTTCTTT. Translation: CASSFIPNTEAFF.

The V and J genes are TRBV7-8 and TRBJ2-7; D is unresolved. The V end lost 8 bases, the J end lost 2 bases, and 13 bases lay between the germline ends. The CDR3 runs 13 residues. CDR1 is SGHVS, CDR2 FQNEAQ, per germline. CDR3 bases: TGTGCCAGCCGCTATACCCCAGCCTACGAGCAGTACTTC. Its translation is CASRYTPAYEQYF. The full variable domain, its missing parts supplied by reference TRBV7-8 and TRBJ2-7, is GAGVSQSPRYKVAKRGQDVALRCDPISGHVSLFWYQQALGQGPEFLTYFQNEAQLDKSGLPSDRFFAERPEGSVSTLKIQRTQQEDSAVYLCASRYTPAYEQYFGPGTRLTVT.

Written as DNA, the CDR3 is TGTGCCAGCAGTGCCCAGGGGCCCCCCTCCTACGAGCAGTACTTC. This sequence encodes CASSAQGPPSYEQYF. The J gene is TRBJ2-7, the V gene TRBV2, with D possibly matching TRBD1 (6 bases). Germline V gene lookup returns CDR1 SNHLY and CDR2 FYNNEI. The CDR3 loop spans 15 amino acids. With 4 bases removed from V and 0 bases from J, the gap between germline ends came to 13 bases.

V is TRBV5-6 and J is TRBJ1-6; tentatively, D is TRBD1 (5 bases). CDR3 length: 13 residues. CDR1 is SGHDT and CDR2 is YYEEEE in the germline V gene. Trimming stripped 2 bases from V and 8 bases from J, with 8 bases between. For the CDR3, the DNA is TGTGCCAGCAGCTTTCCAGGGCATTCACCCCTCCACTTT. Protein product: CASSFPGHSPLHF.

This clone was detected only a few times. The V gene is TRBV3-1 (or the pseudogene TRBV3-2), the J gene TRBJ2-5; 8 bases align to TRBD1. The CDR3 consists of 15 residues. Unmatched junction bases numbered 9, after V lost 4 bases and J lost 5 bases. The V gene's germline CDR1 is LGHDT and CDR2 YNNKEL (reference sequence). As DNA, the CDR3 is TGTGCCAGCAGCCCCCGTTGGACAGGGATGGAGACCCAGTACTTC. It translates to CASSPRWTGMETQYF.

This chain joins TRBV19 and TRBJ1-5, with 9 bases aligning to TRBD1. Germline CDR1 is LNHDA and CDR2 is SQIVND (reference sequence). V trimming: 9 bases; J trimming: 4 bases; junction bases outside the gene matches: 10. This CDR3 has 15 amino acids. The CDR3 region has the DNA TGTGCCAGCCGGGACAGGGCAGCATTTAATCAGCCCCAGCATTTT. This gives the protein CASRDRAAFNQPQHF.

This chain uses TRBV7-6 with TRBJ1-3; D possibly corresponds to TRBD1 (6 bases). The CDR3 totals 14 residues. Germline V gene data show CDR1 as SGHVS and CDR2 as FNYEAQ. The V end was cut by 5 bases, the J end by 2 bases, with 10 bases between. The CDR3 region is CASSPTGPGNTIYF. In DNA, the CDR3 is TGTGCCAGCAGCCCCACAGGGCCTGGAAACACCATATATTTT.

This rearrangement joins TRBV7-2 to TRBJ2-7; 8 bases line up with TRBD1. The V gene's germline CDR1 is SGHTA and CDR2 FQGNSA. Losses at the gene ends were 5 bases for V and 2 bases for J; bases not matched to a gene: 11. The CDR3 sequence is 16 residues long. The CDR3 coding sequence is TGTGCCAGCAGCATCGGACAGGGTTTGGTAACCTACGAGCAGTACTTC. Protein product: CASSIGQGLVTYEQYF. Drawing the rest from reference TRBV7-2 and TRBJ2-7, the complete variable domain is GAGVSQSPSNKVTEKGKDVELRCDPISGHTALYWYRQSLGQGLEFLIYFQGNSAPDKSGLPSDRFSAERTGGSVSTLTIQRTQQEDSAVYLCASSIGQGLVTYEQYFGPGTRLTVT.

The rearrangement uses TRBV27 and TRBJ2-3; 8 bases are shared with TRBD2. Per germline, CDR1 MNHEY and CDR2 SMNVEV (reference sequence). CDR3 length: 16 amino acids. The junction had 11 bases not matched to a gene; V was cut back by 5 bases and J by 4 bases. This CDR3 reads CASSPSAGETADTQYF. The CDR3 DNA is TGTGCCAGCAGTCCATCAGCGGGAGAAACAGCAGATACGCAGTATTTT.

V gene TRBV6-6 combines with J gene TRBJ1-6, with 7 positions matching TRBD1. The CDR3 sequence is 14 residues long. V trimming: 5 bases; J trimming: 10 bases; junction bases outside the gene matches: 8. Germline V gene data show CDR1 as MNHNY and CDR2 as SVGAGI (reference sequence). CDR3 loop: CASSRNRGLSPLHF. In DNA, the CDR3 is TGTGCCAGCAGTCGAAACAGGGGTCTCTCACCCCTCCACTTT.

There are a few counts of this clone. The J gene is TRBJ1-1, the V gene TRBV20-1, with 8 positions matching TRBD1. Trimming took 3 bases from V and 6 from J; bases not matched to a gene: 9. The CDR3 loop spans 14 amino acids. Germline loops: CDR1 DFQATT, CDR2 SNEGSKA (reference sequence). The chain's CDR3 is CSASSNRGSPEAFF. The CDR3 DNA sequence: TGCAGTGCTAGTTCTAACAGGGGGTCGCCTGAAGCTTTCTTT.

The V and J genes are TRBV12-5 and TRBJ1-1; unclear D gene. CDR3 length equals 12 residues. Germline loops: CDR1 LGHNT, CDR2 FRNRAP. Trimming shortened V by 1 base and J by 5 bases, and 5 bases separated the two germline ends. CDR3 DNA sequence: TGTGCTAGTGGTTTGGAACAGACTGAAGCTTTCTTT. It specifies CASGLEQTEAFF.

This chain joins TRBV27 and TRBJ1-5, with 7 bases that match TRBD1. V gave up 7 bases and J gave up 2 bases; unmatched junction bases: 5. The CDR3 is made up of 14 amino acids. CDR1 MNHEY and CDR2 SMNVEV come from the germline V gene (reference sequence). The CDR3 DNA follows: TGTGCCAGCACCTTTGGACAGGGCAATCAGCCCCAGCATTTT. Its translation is CASTFGQGNQPQHF.

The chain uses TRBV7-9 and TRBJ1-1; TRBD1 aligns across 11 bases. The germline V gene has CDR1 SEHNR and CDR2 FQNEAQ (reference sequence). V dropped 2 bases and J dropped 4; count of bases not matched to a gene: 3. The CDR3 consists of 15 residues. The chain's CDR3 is CASSLWGQGGTEAFF. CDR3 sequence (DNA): TGTGCCAGCAGCTTATGGGGACAGGGGGGCACTGAAGCTTTCTTT.

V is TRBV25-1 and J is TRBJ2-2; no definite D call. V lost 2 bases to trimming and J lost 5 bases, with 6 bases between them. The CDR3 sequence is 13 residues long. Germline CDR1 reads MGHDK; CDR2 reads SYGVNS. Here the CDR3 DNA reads TGTGCCAGCAGTGAACGGTGGACCGGGGAGCTGTTTTTT. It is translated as CASSERWTGELFF.